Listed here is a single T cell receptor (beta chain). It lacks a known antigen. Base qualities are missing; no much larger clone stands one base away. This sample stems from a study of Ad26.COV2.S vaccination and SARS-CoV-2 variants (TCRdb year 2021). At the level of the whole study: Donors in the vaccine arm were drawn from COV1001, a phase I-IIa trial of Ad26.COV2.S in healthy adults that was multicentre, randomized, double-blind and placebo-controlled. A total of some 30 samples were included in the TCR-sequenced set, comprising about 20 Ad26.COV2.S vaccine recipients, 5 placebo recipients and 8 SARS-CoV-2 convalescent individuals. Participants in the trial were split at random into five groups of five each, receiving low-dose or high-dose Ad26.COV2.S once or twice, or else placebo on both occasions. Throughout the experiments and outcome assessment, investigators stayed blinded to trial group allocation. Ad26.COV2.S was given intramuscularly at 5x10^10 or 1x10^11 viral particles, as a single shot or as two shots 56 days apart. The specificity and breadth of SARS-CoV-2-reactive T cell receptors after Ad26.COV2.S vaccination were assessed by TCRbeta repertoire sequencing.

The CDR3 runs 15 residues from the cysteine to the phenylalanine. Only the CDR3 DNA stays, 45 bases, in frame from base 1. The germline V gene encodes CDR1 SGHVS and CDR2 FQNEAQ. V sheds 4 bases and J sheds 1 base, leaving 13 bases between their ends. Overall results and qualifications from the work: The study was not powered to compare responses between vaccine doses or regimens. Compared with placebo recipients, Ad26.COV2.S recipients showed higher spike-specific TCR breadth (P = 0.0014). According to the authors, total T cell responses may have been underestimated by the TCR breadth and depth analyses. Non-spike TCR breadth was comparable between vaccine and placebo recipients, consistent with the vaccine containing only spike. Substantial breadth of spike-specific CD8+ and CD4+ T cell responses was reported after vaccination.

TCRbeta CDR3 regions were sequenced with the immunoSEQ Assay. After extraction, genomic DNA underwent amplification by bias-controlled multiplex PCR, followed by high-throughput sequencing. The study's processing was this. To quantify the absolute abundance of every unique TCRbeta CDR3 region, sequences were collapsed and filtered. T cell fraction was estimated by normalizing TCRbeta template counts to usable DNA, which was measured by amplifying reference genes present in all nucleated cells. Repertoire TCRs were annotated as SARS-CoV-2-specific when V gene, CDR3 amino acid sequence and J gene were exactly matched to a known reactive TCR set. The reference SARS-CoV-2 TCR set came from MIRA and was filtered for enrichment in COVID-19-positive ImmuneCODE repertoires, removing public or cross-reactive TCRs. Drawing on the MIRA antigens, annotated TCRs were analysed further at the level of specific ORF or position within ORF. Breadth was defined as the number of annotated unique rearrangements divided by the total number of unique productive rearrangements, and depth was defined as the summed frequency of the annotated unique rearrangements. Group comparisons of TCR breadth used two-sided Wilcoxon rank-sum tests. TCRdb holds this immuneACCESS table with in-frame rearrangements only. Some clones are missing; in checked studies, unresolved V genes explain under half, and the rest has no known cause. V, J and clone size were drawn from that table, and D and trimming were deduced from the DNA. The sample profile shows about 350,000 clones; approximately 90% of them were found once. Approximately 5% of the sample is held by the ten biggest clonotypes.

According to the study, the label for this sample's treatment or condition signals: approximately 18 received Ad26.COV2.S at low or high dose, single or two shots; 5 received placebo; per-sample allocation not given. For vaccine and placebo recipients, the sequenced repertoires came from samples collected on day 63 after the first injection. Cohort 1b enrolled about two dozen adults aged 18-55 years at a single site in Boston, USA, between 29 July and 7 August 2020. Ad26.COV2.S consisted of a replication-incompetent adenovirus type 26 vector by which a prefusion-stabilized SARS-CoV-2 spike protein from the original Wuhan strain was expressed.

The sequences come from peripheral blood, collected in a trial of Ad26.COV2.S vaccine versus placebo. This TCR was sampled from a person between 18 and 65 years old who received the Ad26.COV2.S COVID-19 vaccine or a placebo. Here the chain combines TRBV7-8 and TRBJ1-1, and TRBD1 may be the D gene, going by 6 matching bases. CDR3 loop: CASSSAGTTNTEAFF. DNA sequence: TGTGCCAGCAGCTCCGCAGGGACAACGAACACTGAAGCTTTCTTT.